These 21 T cell receptor beta chains originate from one sample sequenced in a study of spatial heterogeneity in lung cancer. TCRdb reprocessed the 5' RACE reads with MiXCR, giving one entry per CDR3 protein. The sample includes fewer than 6,000 distinct CDR3 sequences, approximately 27% of them seen just once. Whole-study results and caveats: Tumors with more nonsynonymous mutations had more expanded intratumoral alpha and beta TCRs.

Regarding time point: sample taken at primary tumor resection. No cognate antigen is known for these TCRs. Sequenced here: lung tumor tissue, sampled at surgery. The receptor set was obtained from a male donor with early-stage non-small cell lung cancer.

Relative to its sample, this clonotype is medium-sized. This sequence joins TRBV9 and TRBJ2-2; D unclear. V lost 0 bases and J lost 7, with 4 bases in between. Germline values: CDR1 SGDLS, CDR2 YYNGEE. The CDR3 sequence is 12 residues long. The CDR3 coding sequence is TGTGCCAGCAGCGTAGGGATCGGGGAGCTGTTTTTT. Protein product: CASSVGIGELFF.

In its sample, this clonotype ranks as medium-sized. The genes are TRBV7-8 and TRBJ2-5; D might be TRBD2 (5 bases). This CDR3 has 14 amino acids. Trimming left V 1 base short and J 0 bases short, with 6 bases between. The germline V gene encodes CDR1 SGHVS and CDR2 FQNEAQ. CDR3 residues: CASSLGGNQETQYF. As DNA, the CDR3 is TGTGCCAGCAGCTTAGGAGGGAACCAAGAGACCCAGTACTTC.

V is TRBV29-1 and J is TRBJ2-7, with 9 positions matching TRBD1. V gave up 7 bases and J gave up 5 bases; unmatched junction bases: 3. The CDR3 runs to 11 residues. Germline lookup yields CDR1 SQVTM and CDR2 ANQGSEA. CDR3 coding DNA: TGCAGCGGGGGACAGGGCGACGAGCAGTACTTC. It yields the protein CSGGQGDEQYF.

This clonotype is classed as medium-sized. The chain couples TRBV11-2 to TRBJ2-2; tentatively, D is TRBD2 (5 bases). CDR3 length equals 15 residues. V lost 4 bases and J lost 4, with 13 bases in between. In germline, CDR1 is SGHAT, CDR2 FQNNGV. The CDR3 here is CASSSDWLSTGELFF. The CDR3 region has the DNA TGTGCCAGCAGCTCGGACTGGTTAAGCACCGGGGAGCTGTTTTTT.

This clonotype was detected ten times or more. The genes are TRBV12-3 or TRBV12-4 and TRBJ2-3, with TRBD1 as a possible D gene (5 bases). The CDR3 is 15 residues long. The germline V and J ends were trimmed by 7 bases and 0 bases, with 14 bases remaining between them. CDR3 sequence (DNA): TGTGCCAGCACCTCTCTGACAGCAAGCACAGATACGCAGTATTTT. Its translation: CASTSLTASTDTQYF.

V is TRBV15 and J is TRBJ2-3; 8 positions match TRBD2. V was clipped by 5 bases and J by 2 bases; unmatched bases: 6. The CDR3 is 15 amino acids. Germline V CDR1 and CDR2: LNHNV, YYDKDF (reference sequence). The CDR3 region has the DNA TGTGCCACCAGCCTTTGGGGACTAGACACAGATACGCAGTATTTT. Translating gives CATSLWGLDTDTQYF.

This clonotype was seen ten or more times. The gene calls are TRBV28 and TRBJ1-4; TRBD1 aligns across 8 bases. V shed 3 bases, J shed 7 bases, and the junction held 7 bases outside the gene matches. The CDR3 contains 15 residues. Germline CDR1 reads MDHEN; CDR2 reads SYDVKM. The CDR3: CASSFGQGGSEKLFF. As DNA, the CDR3 is TGTGCCAGCAGTTTCGGACAGGGAGGTAGTGAAAAACTGTTTTTT.

By its share, this clonotype is medium-sized (0.01 to 0.1%). The V and J genes are TRBV5-4 and TRBJ2-3; D might be TRBD1 (6 bases). V was cut by 3 bases and J by 1 base, with 12 bases left in between. Germline CDR1 SGHNT, CDR2 YYREEE (reference sequence). This CDR3 comprises 15 residues. CDR3 coding DNA: TGTGCCAGCAGCTGGGGACATTTAGGCACAGATACGCAGTATTTT. This sequence encodes CASSWGHLGTDTQYF.

The chain recombines TRBV6-6 with TRBJ2-5; 7 nucleotides align to TRBD1. Germline V gene lookup returns CDR1 MNHNY and CDR2 SVGAGI (reference sequence). The length of the CDR3 is 13 residues. Trimming cost V 8 bases and J 1 base; bases outside gene matches: 4. This CDR3 reads CASGTASQETQYF. In DNA, the CDR3 is TGTGCCAGCGGGACAGCTAGCCAAGAGACCCAGTACTTC.

This clonotype was detected many times. The rearrangement uses TRBV12-3 or TRBV12-4 and TRBJ2-7; no clear D gene. The V end was cut by 3 bases, the J end by 0 bases, with 21 bases between. The CDR3 sequence is 18 residues long. The CDR3 coding sequence is TGTGCCAGCAGTTTTGGTCGACGGACCATTACCAGCTCCTACGAGCAGTACTTC. Translating gives CASSFGRRTITSSYEQYF.

The chain recombines TRBV5-1 with TRBJ2-7; D is tentatively TRBD1 or TRBD2 (6 bases each). Germline V gene sequence: CDR1 SGHRS, CDR2 YFSETQ. The germline V and J ends were trimmed by 3 bases and 5 bases, with 15 bases remaining between them. CDR3 length equals 14 residues. CDR3 sequence: CASSSGGGLHEQYF. In nucleotides, the CDR3 is TGCGCCAGCAGCTCAGGAGGGGGGCTCCACGAGCAGTACTTC. The full variable domain, its missing parts supplied by reference TRBV5-1 and TRBJ2-7, is KAGVTQTPRYLIKTRGQQVTLSCSPISGHRSVSWYQQTPGQGLQFLFEYFSETQRNKGNFPGRFSGRQFSNSRSEMNVSTLELGDSALYLCASSSGGGLHEQYFGPGTRLTVT.

The rearrangement links TRBV12-1 to TRBJ2-1; the table gives TRBD2 as D, unverified against the DNA. TRBV12-1 is tagged as a pseudogene. This CDR3 comprises 16 residues. CDR3 nucleotides: TGTGCCAGCAGCTTTTTTCACGGACTAGGGGCCGATGAGCAGTTCTTC. Translating gives CASSFFHGLGADEQFF.

The chain is built from TRBV9 and TRBJ2-1; possibly TRBD1 or TRBD2 for D (5 bases each). Per the germline V gene, CDR1 is SGDLS and CDR2 is YYNGEE. The V end was cut by 7 bases, the J end by 8 bases, with 19 bases between. This CDR3 has 14 amino acids. This chain's CDR3 is CASGRGPSGDEQFF. As DNA, the CDR3 is TGTGCCAGCGGAAGGGGACCATCAGGAGATGAGCAGTTCTTC.

This clonotype is medium-sized. This rearrangement joins TRBV6-5 to TRBJ2-4; 8 bases map to TRBD2. This CDR3 is 16 amino acids long. In germline, CDR1 is MNHEY, CDR2 SVGAGI. The J segment lost 1 base and the V segment lost 6 bases, leaving 8 bases of the junction unmatched. The DNA for the CDR3 is TGTGCCAGCAGACGAAGCGGGAGAGGGGCCAAAAACATTCAGTACTTC. Translating gives CASRRSGRGAKNIQYF.

CDR3 in DNA: TGTGCCAGCAGCTTAACCAATGAGCAGTTCTTC. Translation gives CASSLTNEQFF. The chain links TRBV12-3 or TRBV12-4 to TRBJ2-1, with no clear D. The CDR3 runs to 11 residues. V lost 6 bases and J lost 6, with 6 bases in between.

In this sample, this clonotype turned up many times. The CDR3 loop reads CASSSGTSHQETQYF. In nucleotides, the CDR3 is TGTGCCAGCAGTTCCGGGACTAGCCACCAAGAGACCCAGTACTTC. V gene TRBV28 combines with J gene TRBJ2-5; 9 nucleotides agree with TRBD2. V trimming: 4 bases; J trimming: 0 bases; junction bases outside the gene matches: 3. The CDR3 spans 15 residues. From germline, CDR1 is MDHEN and CDR2 SYDVKM. Full variable domain (remainder filled in from reference TRBV28 and TRBJ2-5): DVKVTQSSRYLVKRTGEKVFLECVQDMDHENMFWYRQDPGLGLRLIYFSYDVKMKEKGDIPEGYSVSREKKERFSLILESASTNQTSMYLCASSSGTSHQETQYFGPGTRLLVL.

Judged by abundance, this clonotype is medium-sized. The V and J genes are TRBV5-4 and TRBJ2-3; D remains ambiguous. V was clipped by 2 bases and J by 6 bases, with 7 bases between them. The CDR3 contains 12 residues. CDR1 is SGHNT and CDR2 is YYREEE in the germline V gene (reference sequence). CDR3 amino acids: CASSFLMDTQYF. For the CDR3, the DNA is TGTGCCAGCAGCTTTCTGATGGATACGCAGTATTTT.

This clonotype was seen ten or more times. The chain combines TRBV11-3 with TRBJ2-1, with TRBD2 matching 14 bases. This CDR3 region has 16 residues. Germline values: CDR1 SGHNT, CDR2 YENEEA. The V segment lost 5 bases and the J segment 9 bases; nucleotides outside the gene matches: 9. The CDR3 protein is CASSPTGLAGVSEQFF. CDR3 bases: TGTGCCAGCAGCCCGACGGGACTAGCGGGAGTAAGTGAGCAGTTCTTC.

The V and J genes are TRBV6-5 and TRBJ2-2, with unresolved D. This CDR3 is 16 amino acids long. In germline, CDR1 is MNHEY, CDR2 SVGAGI. V was cut by 5 bases and J by 1 base, with 14 bases left in between. The CDR3 DNA sequence: TGTGCCAGCAGTCCCCTCCCGTCGGTGAACACCGGGGAGCTGTTTTTT. Translation gives CASSPLPSVNTGELFF.

The chain has TRBV6-4 and TRBJ2-2; unclear D gene. CDR1 is MRHNA and CDR2 is SNTAGT in the germline V gene. CDR3 size: 13 residues. V lost 4 bases and J lost 0, with 3 bases in between. CDR3 sequence reads: CASSGSNTGELFF. The CDR3 DNA follows: TGTGCCAGCAGTGGGTCGAACACCGGGGAGCTGTTTTTT.

V gene TRBV12-3 or TRBV12-4 combines with J gene TRBJ2-7; D is unresolved. The CDR3 runs 14 residues. V was trimmed by 1 base and J by 3 bases, leaving 10 bases between them. In DNA form, the CDR3 reads TGTGCCAGCAGTTTAGTGGGCGGCCGCTACGAGCAGTACTTC. This sequence encodes CASSLVGGRYEQYF.